This TCR beta chain is drawn from a study of CD8 T cells in Susac syndrome. This CDR3 contains 15 residues. Germline V gene lookup returns CDR1 MDHEN and CDR2 SYDVKM. The ends were cut back, 4 bases at V and 1 base at J, with 12 bases in the middle. The authors sequenced TCR beta from blood CD8+ and CD4+ T cells. Controls were age- and sex-matched healthy donors. TEMRA cells were enriched by FACS, and CD4+ and CD8+ T cells were negatively isolated. Random hexamers were used to reverse transcribe an amount of roughly 0.45 to 1 ug RNA. The amplification used immunoSEQ multiplex PCR on TCR beta CDR3; it spanned 54 Vbeta and 13 Jbeta. MiXCR was run by TCRdb on the immunoSEQ multiplex PCR reads, yielding one entry per CDR3 protein. The table lists 160,000 or so distinct CDR3 sequences, about 91% of them singletons.

The V call is TRBV28, the J call TRBJ2-3, with TRBD1 as a possible D gene (5 bases). The origin of this receptor is a human donor in good health. The sample consisted of CD4+ T cells from PBMCs. The CDR3 DNA reads as TGTGCCAGCAGTTGGGCAGGGCCTGGCACAGATACGCAGTATTTT. This encodes CASSWAGPGTDTQYF.